A selection of T cell receptor beta chains follows, all from one sample in a study of OX40 agonist ivuxolimab in advanced cancers. The repertoire was sequenced with immunoSEQ multiplex PCR; TCRdb's copy has only in-frame clones and lacks some. This table holds some 84,000 clones, 75% to 90% found once. The sample in question was CD4+ or CD8+ T cells sorted from blood, obtained in a trial of the OX40 agonist ivuxolimab. These receptors were taken from an adult with an advanced solid tumor such as melanoma, head and neck, liver or kidney cancer. Both conserved end residues are part of each CDR3. A D gene is named only where the DNA matches it firmly. A clone size is listed for some rows: how often the clone was seen (once, few, many), or a class if it is expanded.

TRBJ1-2	NA	NA	TRBV2	CASRTHAGGAVRVGGYTF	TGTGCCAGCAGGACTCATGCGGGGGGGGCAGTTAGAGTGGGTGGCTACACCTTC
TRBJ1-3	TRBD1	once	TRBV19	CASSRGGGIYPGNTIYF	TGTGCCAGTAGCCGAGGAGGGGGCATTTACCCTGGAAACACCATATATTTT
TRBJ2-5	NA	NA	TRBV7-2	CASSLFQETQYF	TGTGCCAGCAGCTTATTTCAAGAGACCCAGTACTTC
TRBJ1-1	NA	NA	TRBV5-1	CASSLDGANTEAFF	TGCGCCAGCAGCCTAGATGGGGCGAACACTGAAGCTTTCTTT
TRBJ2-2	NA	NA	TRBV6-5	CASTLPGGTGELFF	TGTGCCAGCACCCTTCCAGGGGGGACCGGGGAGCTGTTTTTT
TRBJ1-5	NA	NA	TRBV19	CASSRRGPRAYSNQPQHF	TGTGCCAGTAGCCGGAGGGGTCCGAGGGCCTATAGCAATCAGCCCCAGCATTTT
TRBJ2-1	NA	NA	TRBV5-4	CASSSRGSSYNEQFF	TGTGCCAGCAGCTCTCGGGGGAGCTCCTACAATGAGCAGTTCTTC
TRBJ2-1	NA	NA	TRBV19	CASLPPGRSSYNEQFF	TGTGCCAGCCTACCTCCGGGGAGAAGCTCCTACAATGAGCAGTTCTTC
TRBJ2-2	TRBD2	once	TRBV7-3	CASSLRGTSGSSSGELFF	TGTGCCAGCAGCTTAAGAGGGACTAGCGGGAGCTCGAGCGGGGAGCTGTTTTTT
TRBJ1-6	NA	NA	TRBV5-4	CASSSGRQSDTLHF	TGTGCCAGCAGCTCCGGACGGCAAAGTGATACCCTCCACTTT
TRBJ2-3	TRBD2	NA	TRBV28	CASSFSVAGGPADTQYF	TGTGCCAGCAGTTTTTCTGTGGCGGGGGGGCCTGCAGATACGCAGTATTTT
TRBJ2-7	NA	NA	TRBV28	CASSSGQFEQYF	TGTGCCAGCAGTTCCGGACAGTTCGAGCAGTACTTC
TRBJ2-1	NA	NA	TRBV7-9	CASSFRSSSYYNEQFF	TGTGCCAGCAGCTTCCGCAGCAGTAGCTACTACAATGAGCAGTTCTTC
TRBJ1-1	NA	NA	TRBV7-9	CATSRQGNTEAFF	TGTGCCACCTCGAGGCAAGGGAACACTGAAGCTTTCTTT
TRBJ2-2	TRBD1	NA	TRBV2	CASRLDRGKDTGELFF	TGTGCCAGCAGGTTAGACAGGGGAAAGGACACCGGGGAGCTGTTTTTT
TRBJ2-3	TRBD2	NA	TRBV18	CASSPTGTSGRTDTQYF	TGTGCCAGCTCACCGACCGGGACTAGCGGCCGCACAGATACGCAGTATTTT
TRBJ1-1	NA	NA	TRBV2	CASLSGAREAFF	TGTGCCAGCCTCTCTGGGGCCAGGGAAGCTTTCTTT
TRBJ2-7	TRBD2	NA	TRBV7-2	CARGRGTSLGEQYF	TGTGCCAGGGGGCGCGGGACTAGTTTAGGCGAGCAGTACTTC
TRBJ1-4	NA	NA	TRBV6-6	CASSYFGGALEKLFF	TGTGCCAGCAGTTATTTCGGAGGGGCGCTTGAAAAACTGTTTTTT
TRBJ2-7	TRBD2	NA	TRBV4-3	CASSQEAGTRDYEQYF	TGCGCCAGCAGCCAAGAAGCCGGGACTAGAGACTACGAGCAGTACTTC
TRBJ1-1	NA	once	TRBV7-8	CASSFADTEAFF	TGTGCCAGCAGCTTCGCAGACACTGAAGCTTTCTTT
TRBJ2-7	NA	NA	TRBV30	CAWSGTQRYEQYF	TGTGCCTGGAGTGGGACACAGCGCTACGAGCAGTACTTC
TRBJ1-6	NA	NA	TRBV19	CASTGQLDSPLHF	TGTGCCAGTACAGGACAGCTAGATTCACCCCTCCACTTT
TRBJ2-3	NA	NA	TRBV27	CASKGRGSTDTQYF	TGTGCCAGCAAGGGACGGGGAAGCACAGATACGCAGTATTTT
TRBJ1-5	NA	NA	TRBV6-4	CASSDSAGSLPQHF	TGTGCCAGCAGTGACTCGGCGGGTTCACTGCCCCAGCATTTT
TRBJ2-3	TRBD2	NA	TRBV18	CASSPLAGGYTDTQYF	TGTGCCAGCTCACCCTTAGCGGGGGGGTACACAGATACGCAGTATTTT
TRBJ2-5	TRBD2	NA	TRBV7-3	CASSLVASGGTLETQYF	TGTGCCAGCAGCTTAGTTGCTAGCGGGGGCACATTGGAGACCCAGTACTTC
TRBJ2-7	NA	NA	TRBV30	CAWSVGYEQYF	TGTGCCTGGAGTGTAGGCTACGAGCAGTACTTC
TRBJ2-7	NA	NA	TRBV7-2	CASSFGTTYEQYF	TGTGCCAGCAGCTTCGGTACTACCTACGAGCAGTACTTC
TRBJ1-3	NA	NA	TRBV19	CASSGVRGTSGNTIYF	TGTGCCAGTAGTGGAGTCCGGGGGACCTCTGGAAACACCATATATTTT
TRBJ1-1	NA	NA	TRBV19	CASSLGGLRAFF	TGTGCCAGTAGTTTGGGGGGGCTAAGAGCTTTCTTT